Shown below are 3 T cell receptor beta chains from a single sample sequenced in a study of glioma-infiltrating T cells. Using RNA template, CDR3s of TCR alpha and beta were amplified with iRepertoire arm-PCR. From the multiplex PCR reads, TCRdb called clonotypes with MiXCR, one entry per CDR3 protein. The sample comprises approximately 110,000 distinct CDR3 sequences, more than 20% of which are singletons, and nearly 15% rests with the top ten. Sequenced input: glioma tissue, nonneoplastic brain tissue, or PBMCs (not recorded which). Every receptor here comes from a human donor with low-grade glioma or glioblastoma, undergoing nonglioma brain surgery, or in good health (not recorded which).

This clonotype was observed a few times. V and J are TRBV5-1 and TRBJ2-3; D might be TRBD2 (5 bases). From germline, CDR1 is SGHRS and CDR2 YFSETQ. This CDR3 is 16 amino acids long. V lost 0 bases and J 1 base, leaving 12 bases between the germline ends. CDR3 sequence: CASSLGLNLGTDTQYF. For the CDR3, the DNA is TGCGCCAGCAGCTTGGGACTAAACTTGGGCACAGATACGCAGTATTTT.

This clonotype has at least ten counts. J is TRBJ2-3 and V is TRBV7-9; D is ambiguous. In germline, CDR1 is SEHNR, CDR2 FQNEAQ (reference sequence). The CDR3 runs to 16 residues. The V end lost 3 bases, the J end lost 0 bases, and 13 bases lay between the germline ends. The CDR3 nucleotides are TGTGCCAGCAGCTTTTTAGGTGACCCCAGCACAGATACGCAGTATTTT. Translating it yields CASSFLGDPSTDTQYF.

In its sample, this clonotype was seen many times. The V and J genes are TRBV3-1 and TRBJ2-1; 8 bases are a match to TRBD2. The CDR3 is made up of 14 amino acids. The V and J ends lost 5 bases and 9 bases, in that order; junction bases with no gene match: 9. Germline V gene sequence: CDR1 LGHDT, CDR2 YNNKEL (reference sequence). CDR3 protein: CASSALAGHSEQFF. The CDR3 nucleotides are TGTGCCAGCAGCGCCCTAGCGGGCCATAGTGAGCAGTTCTTC.